This note documents a single T cell receptor (beta chain) sequence. Its specificity is unknown. This sample is drawn from a study of lymphopenia after photon versus proton radiotherapy. Overall study results and limits: Post-nadir TCR diversity decline inversely tracked overall survival among those who died. Relative stability marked proton patients; photon patients lost diversity and naive cells. Oligoclonal CD8+ Temra expansion after nadir drove photon patients' diversity drop. Authors raise, but do not show, better survival with proton therapy.

Repertoires were generated with immunoSEQ multiplex PCR, while TCRdb's copy carries only in-frame clones and drops some. The table includes about 160,000 clones, about 85% detected once. Germline assignment: CDR1 MGHRA and CDR2 YSYEKL. The CDR3 runs 15 residues. V was pared by 5 bases and J by 7 bases, with 17 bases between. This sequence joins TRBV4-1 and TRBJ1-4; no reliable D call. The sample in question was peripheral blood, obtained from a patient treated with photon-based radiotherapy. The origin of this receptor is a man between 50 and 59 years old with gastric cancer. In DNA, the CDR3 is TGCGCCAGCAGCGCGCGGGAGGGCGGCGGTGAAAAACTGTTTTTT. It translates to CASSAREGGGEKLFF.